This T cell receptor (beta chain) appears in the sequencing data of a study of blood T cell repertoires in COVID-19 (dated by TCRdb to about 2020). Regarding the research as a whole: The collaborator samples originated in the United States, Italy and Spain and spanned the acute and convalescent phases of COVID-19. The prospective study material was composed of cDNA or gDNA derived from T cells, B-cell-depleted T cells, or PBMCs. Deeply sampled blood TCRbeta repertoires from subjects exposed to, actively infected with, or recovered from COVID-19 were included in the dataset. The repertoires were made available in a free public database intended to serve as a resource for research on the immune response to SARS-CoV-2. The samples were drawn from the first 160 participants of the ongoing ImmuneRACE study and from over a thousand subjects provided by 6 global collaborators. A de-identified subject ID, COVID-19 status, age in years and sex were almost always included in the sample metadata. Where available, HLA class I and class II types were taken from metadata supplied by the sample provider and were not determined by assay-based typing.

V and J are trimmed by 4 bases and 3 bases, and the gene matches miss 7 bases of the junction. For CDR1 and CDR2, the germline V gene lists MNHNS and SASEGT. Taken from cysteine to phenylalanine, the CDR3 has 17 residues. The CDR3 DNA has 51 bases and is translated from base 1. Of note for this clone: Its antigen is not yet known. The input lacks base qualities; no much larger clone sits a single base away.

Here is what the overall study found, with its caveats: How much clinical and demographic metadata was included differed by source and by participant, and the metadata was provided uncurated.

TCRbeta CDR3 regions were amplified from genomic DNA by means of the immunoSEQ Assay, a bias-controlled multiplex PCR. The study's own analysis went as follows. The number of nucleated cells in each sample was estimated by amplification of reference gene primers within the assay. To quantify the absolute abundance of each unique TCRbeta CDR3 rearrangement, sequence reads were collapsed and filtered. Productive Simpson clonality was computed per sample as the square root of Simpson's diversity index over productive rearrangements. Drawn from immuneACCESS, this table holds only the in-frame rearrangements with V and J called that TCRdb kept. Clones are partly lost; checked studies trace under half to an unresolved V gene and leave the rest unexplained. V, J and clone size are taken as reported in that table, and D and trimming were inferred from the DNA itself. The sample table shows around 400,000 clones, and 70% to 90% are seen once. The ten top clones hold approximately 1.5% of the sample.

Participants in the prospective study were enrolled through a virtual design, were aged roughly 18 to 100 years, and lived in 24 United States geographic areas. In the prospective study, cohorts were assigned on the basis of participant-reported clinical history obtained from a screening survey and a study questionnaire. Exposed participants had been in contact, within 2 weeks of entering the study, with a person who had a PCR-confirmed or clinician-diagnosed case of COVID-19. In the prospective study, whole blood, serum and a nasopharyngeal or oropharyngeal swab were collected from each participant by mobile phlebotomists. Prospective study participants could optionally give additional blood draws and questionnaires over an approximately two-month period. Blood samples from the prospective study were shipped frozen or at room temperature prior to DNA extraction.

The sequence was collected from a young woman who had been exposed to COVID-19. The sequence links TRBV6-1 to TRBJ2-2; TRBD1 aligns with 11 central bases. The sequencing sample was made of PBMCs or T cells enriched from blood (not recorded which). The nucleotides read TGTGCCAGCAGTGGGGCACCGGGACAGGGGGACACCGGGGAGCTGTTTTTT. Translated, this gives CASSGAPGQGDTGELFF.